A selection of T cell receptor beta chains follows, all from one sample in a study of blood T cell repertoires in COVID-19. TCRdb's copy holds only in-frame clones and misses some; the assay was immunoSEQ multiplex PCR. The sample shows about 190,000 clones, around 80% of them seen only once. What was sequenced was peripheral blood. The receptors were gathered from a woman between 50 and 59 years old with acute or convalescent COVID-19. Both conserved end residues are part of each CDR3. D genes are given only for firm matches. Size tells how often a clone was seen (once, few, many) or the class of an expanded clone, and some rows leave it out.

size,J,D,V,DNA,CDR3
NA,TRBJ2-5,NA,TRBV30,TGTGCCTCTTCCCCGGGAGTGGCCCCCCAAGAGACCCAGTACTTC,CASSPGVAPQETQYF
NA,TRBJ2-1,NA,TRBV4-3,TGCGCCAGCAGCCAATTAACAGGGAATCCCAATGAGCAGTTCTTC,CASSQLTGNPNEQFF
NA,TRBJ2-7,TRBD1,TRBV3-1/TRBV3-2,TGTGCCAGCAGTCGGACAGGGAGTACCTACGAGCAGTACTTC,CASSRTGSTYEQYF
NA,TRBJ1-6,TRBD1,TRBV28,TGTGCCAGCAGTTCCCCCGCAGGGGGCTATAATTCACCCCTCCACTTT,CASSSPAGGYNSPLHF
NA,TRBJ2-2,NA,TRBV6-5,TGTGCCAGCAGTTACACGGGTTTCACCGGGGAGCTGTTTTTT,CASSYTGFTGELFF
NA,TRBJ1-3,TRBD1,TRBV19,TGTGCCAGCACGGCGGACAGGGGGCGAAACACCATATATTTT,CASTADRGRNTIYF
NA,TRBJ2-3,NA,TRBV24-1,TGTGCCACCCAGGGCGGTGCGGGGGATACGCAGTATTTT,CATQGGAGDTQYF
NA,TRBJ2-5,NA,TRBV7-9,TGTGCCAGCAGCTTCGGCGGGCAAGAGACCCAGTACTTC,CASSFGGQETQYF
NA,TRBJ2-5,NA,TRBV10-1,TGCGCCAGCAGTGAAAACTCCGGGGAGACCCAGTACTTC,CASSENSGETQYF
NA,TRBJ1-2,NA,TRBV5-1,TGCGCCAGCAGCGGGGCGTCCGGTGACTATGGCTACACCTTC,CASSGASGDYGYTF
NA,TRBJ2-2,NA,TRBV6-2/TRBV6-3,TGTGCCAGCAGTTACTCGAGGTCGGGGGAAATCCCGACCGGGGAGCTGTTTTTT,CASSYSRSGEIPTGELFF
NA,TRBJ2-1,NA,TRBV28,TGTGCCAGCAGTTTGGCCCCCTCAGGTGAGCAGTTCTTC,CASSLAPSGEQFF
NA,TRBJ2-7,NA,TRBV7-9,TGTGCCAGCAGCACAGAGCCTTACGAGCAGTACTTC,CASSTEPYEQYF
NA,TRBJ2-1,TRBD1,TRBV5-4,TGTGCCAGCAGCATAGGACAGGGGGTGGACAATGAGCAGTTCTTC,CASSIGQGVDNEQFF
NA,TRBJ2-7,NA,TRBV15,TGTGCCACCAGCAGAAGACGGGAACCCTACGAGCAGTACTTC,CATSRRREPYEQYF
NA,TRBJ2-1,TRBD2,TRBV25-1,TGTGCCAGCAGTAGGGGACTAGCCGGTTACAATGAGCAGTTCTTC,CASSRGLAGYNEQFF
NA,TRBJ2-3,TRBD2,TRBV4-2,TGTGCCAGCAGCCCTTGGACTAGCCGGGGGGAAAACACAGATACGCAGTATTTT,CASSPWTSRGENTDTQYF
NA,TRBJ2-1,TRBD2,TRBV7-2,TGTGCCAGCAGCTCGAACCTAGCGGGCAGGAATGAGCAGTTCTTC,CASSSNLAGRNEQFF
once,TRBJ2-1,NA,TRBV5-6,TGTGCCAGCAGCTTATTTTCGGGACTGATAAACAATGAGCAGTTCTTC,CASSLFSGLINNEQFF
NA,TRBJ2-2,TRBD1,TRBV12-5,TGTGCTAGTGGTTTGCTGTGGACAGGCGGGACCGGGGAGCTGTTTTTT,CASGLLWTGGTGELFF
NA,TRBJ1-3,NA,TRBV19,TGTGCCAGTAGTATCTCGAGAACCGGAAACACCATATATTTT,CASSISRTGNTIYF
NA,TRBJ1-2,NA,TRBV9,TGTGCCAGCAGCCAACGGACCCAAGGCAGGGGTGACAATGGCTACACCTTC,CASSQRTQGRGDNGYTF
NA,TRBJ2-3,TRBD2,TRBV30,TGTGCCTGGAGTGGGGGACTAGCGGGGGACGAGGTTGACACAGATACGCAGTATTTT,CAWSGGLAGDEVDTDTQYF
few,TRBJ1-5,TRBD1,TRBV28,TGTGCCAGCAGAGGGACAGTCATTTATCAGCCCCAGCATTTT,CASRGTVIYQPQHF
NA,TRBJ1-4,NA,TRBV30,TGTGCCTGGAGTGTACGGGGGGAAAAACTGTTTTTT,CAWSVRGEKLFF
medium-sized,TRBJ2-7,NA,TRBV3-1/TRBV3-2,TGTGCCAGCAGCGATGTGGATTTTAGGAGCGAGCAGTACTTC,CASSDVDFRSEQYF
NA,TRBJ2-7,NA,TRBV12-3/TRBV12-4,TGTGCCAGCAGTCAGACAGAGTACTACGAGCAGTACTTC,CASSQTEYYEQYF
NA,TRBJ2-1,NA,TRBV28,TGTGCCAGCAGATCGGTCCACTCAAACAATGAGCAGTTCTTC,CASRSVHSNNEQFF
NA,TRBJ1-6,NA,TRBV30,TGTGCCTGGAGTGTTTCGAGTTCACCCCTCCACTTT,CAWSVSSSPLHF
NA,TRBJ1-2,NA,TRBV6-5,TGTGCCAGCAGGCTCTCCAGGTCGGGGTATGGCTACACCTTC,CASRLSRSGYGYTF
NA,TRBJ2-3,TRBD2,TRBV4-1,TGCGCCAGCAGCCATGAAATAGCGGGAGTCGTAACAGATACGCAGTATTTT,CASSHEIAGVVTDTQYF
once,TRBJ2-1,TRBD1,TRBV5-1,TGCGCCAGCAGGACAGGGGGCTACAATGAGCAGTTCTTC,CASRTGGYNEQFF
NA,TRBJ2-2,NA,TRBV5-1,TGCGCCAGCAATCGACTACCTAACACCGGGGAGCTGTTTTTT,CASNRLPNTGELFF
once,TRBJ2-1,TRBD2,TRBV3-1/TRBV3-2,TGTGCCAGCAGCCTCTACGGGGGGGAGTACAATGAGCAGTTCTTC,CASSLYGGEYNEQFF
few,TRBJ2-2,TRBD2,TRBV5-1,TGCGCCAGCAGCAGGGGCGGGGGATCGGGCTCCGGGGAGCTGTTTTTT,CASSRGGGSGSGELFF
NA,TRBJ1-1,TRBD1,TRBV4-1,TGCGCCAGCAGCCAAGATTCAGGGGGGACTGAAGCTTTCTTT,CASSQDSGGTEAFF
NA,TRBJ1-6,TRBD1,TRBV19,TGTGCCAGTAGTCTGGGGACCGGGACAGTAAATTCACCCCTCCACTTT,CASSLGTGTVNSPLHF
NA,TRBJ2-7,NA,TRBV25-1,TGTGCCAGCAGTGTCGGGGGTGCCTACGAGCAGTACTTC,CASSVGGAYEQYF
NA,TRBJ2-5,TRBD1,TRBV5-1,TGCGCCAGCAGCTTGGTTGAGGGGGCAGCGACCCAGTACTTC,CASSLVEGAATQYF
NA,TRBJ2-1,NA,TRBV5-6,TGTGCCAGCAGCTTGCTAGCGGAAGGGGGCAATGAGCAGTTCTTC,CASSLLAEGGNEQFF
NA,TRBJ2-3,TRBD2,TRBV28,TGTGCCAGCAGTGAAGCGGGGGGGCGAGCAGATACGCAGTATTTT,CASSEAGGRADTQYF
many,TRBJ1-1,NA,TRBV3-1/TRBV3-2,TGTGCCAGCAGCCAAGCCGGGGGGAACACTGAAGCTTTCTTT,CASSQAGGNTEAFF
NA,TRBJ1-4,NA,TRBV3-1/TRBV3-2,TGTGCCAGCAGCCAGTCAGGGACTGCAAAACTGTTTTTT,CASSQSGTAKLFF
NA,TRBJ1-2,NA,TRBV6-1,TGTGCCAGCAGTGAAGTCGGTCCGTGGGAGGGCTACACCTTC,CASSEVGPWEGYTF
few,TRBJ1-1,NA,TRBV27,TGTGCCAGCAGTTTTGATCGGCGGGAGAACACTGAAGCTTTCTTT,CASSFDRRENTEAFF
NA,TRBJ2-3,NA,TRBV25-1,TGTGCCAGCAGTGAATACTGGAGGGGGCGCGGAGATACGCAGTATTTT,CASSEYWRGRGDTQYF
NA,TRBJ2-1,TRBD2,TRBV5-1,TGCGCCAGCAGCTTGGCGTCTAGCGGGCCGAGCTCCTACAATGAGCAGTTCTTC,CASSLASSGPSSYNEQFF
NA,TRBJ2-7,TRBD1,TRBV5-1,TGCGCCAGCAGCTTTACAGGGGTCTACGAGCAGTACTTC,CASSFTGVYEQYF
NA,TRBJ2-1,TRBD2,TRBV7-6,TGTGCCAGCAGCCCTTGGACTAGCGGGGTCGAGCAGTTCTTC,CASSPWTSGVEQFF
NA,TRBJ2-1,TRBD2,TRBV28,TGTGCCAGCAGCTCAGGGGGGACTAGCTCCAGTGAGCAGTTCTTC,CASSSGGTSSSEQFF